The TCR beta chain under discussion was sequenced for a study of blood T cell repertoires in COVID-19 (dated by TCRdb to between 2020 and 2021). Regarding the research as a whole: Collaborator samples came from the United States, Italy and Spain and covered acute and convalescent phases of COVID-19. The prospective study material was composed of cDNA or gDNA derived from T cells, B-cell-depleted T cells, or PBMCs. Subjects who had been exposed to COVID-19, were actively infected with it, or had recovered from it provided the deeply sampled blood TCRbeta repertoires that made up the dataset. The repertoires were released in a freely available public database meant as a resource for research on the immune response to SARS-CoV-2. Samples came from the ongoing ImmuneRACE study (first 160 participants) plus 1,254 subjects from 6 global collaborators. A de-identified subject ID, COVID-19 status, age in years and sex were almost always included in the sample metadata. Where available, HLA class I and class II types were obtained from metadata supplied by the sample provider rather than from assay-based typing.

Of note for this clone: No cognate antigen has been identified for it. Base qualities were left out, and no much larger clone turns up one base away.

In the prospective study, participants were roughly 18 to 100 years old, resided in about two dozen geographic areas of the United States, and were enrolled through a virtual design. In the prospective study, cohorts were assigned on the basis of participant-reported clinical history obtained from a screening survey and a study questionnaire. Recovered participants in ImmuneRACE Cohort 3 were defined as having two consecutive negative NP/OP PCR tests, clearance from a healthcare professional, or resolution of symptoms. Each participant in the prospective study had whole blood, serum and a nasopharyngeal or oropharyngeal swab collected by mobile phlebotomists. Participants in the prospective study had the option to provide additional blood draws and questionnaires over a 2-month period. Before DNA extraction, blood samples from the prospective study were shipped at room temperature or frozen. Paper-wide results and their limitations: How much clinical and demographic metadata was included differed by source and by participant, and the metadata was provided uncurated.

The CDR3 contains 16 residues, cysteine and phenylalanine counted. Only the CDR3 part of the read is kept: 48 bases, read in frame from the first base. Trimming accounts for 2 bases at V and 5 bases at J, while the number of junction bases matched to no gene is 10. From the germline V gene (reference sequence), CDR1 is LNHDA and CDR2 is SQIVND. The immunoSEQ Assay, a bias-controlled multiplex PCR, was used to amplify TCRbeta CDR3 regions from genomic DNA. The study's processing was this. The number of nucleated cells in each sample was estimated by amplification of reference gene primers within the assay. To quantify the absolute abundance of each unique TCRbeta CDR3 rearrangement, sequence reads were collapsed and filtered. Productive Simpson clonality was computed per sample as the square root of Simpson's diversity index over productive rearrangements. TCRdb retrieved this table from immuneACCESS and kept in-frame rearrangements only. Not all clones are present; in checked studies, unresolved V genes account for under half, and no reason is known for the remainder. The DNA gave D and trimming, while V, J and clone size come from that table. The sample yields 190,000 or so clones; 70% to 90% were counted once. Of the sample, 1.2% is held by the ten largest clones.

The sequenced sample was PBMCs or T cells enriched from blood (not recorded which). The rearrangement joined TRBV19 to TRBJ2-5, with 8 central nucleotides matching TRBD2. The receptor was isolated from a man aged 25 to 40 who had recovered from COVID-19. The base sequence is TGTGCCAGTAGTATAAGTTTTTTGGCTAGCGGGGAGACCCAGTACTTC. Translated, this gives CASSISFLASGETQYF. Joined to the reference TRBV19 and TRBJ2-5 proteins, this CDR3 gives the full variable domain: DGGITQSPKYLFRKEGQNVTLSCEQNLNHDAMYWYRQDPGQGLRLIYYSQIVNDFQKGDIAEGYSVSREKKESFPLTVTSAQKNPTAFYLCASSISFLASGETQYFGPGTRLLVL.